Only a few counts were recorded for the clone carrying this TCR beta chain. Its antigen is undetermined. This sample was taken from a study of T cells in Graves' hyperthyroidism and ophthalmopathy. V shed 6 bases and J 2 bases; nucleotides not matched to a gene: 7. Germline CDR1 and CDR2: ENHRY and SYGVKD. The CDR3 totals 14 residues. RNA transcripts yielded amplified TCR beta CDR3 regions. Carried out on the TCR CDR3, a first-round RT-PCR used the HTBI primer set. MiXCR, run by TCRdb on the multiplex PCR reads, gives a single entry per CDR3 protein. The sample has about 770,000 distinct CDR3 sequences, around a sixth seen once; the top ten hold approximately 15%. Every diagnosis used clinical symptoms, serum thyroxine and TRAb, thyroid ultrasound and orbital computed tomography. Blood was obtained at the first hyperthyroidism diagnosis, which preceded any ophthalmopathy symptoms. More than 9.5 ml fresh peripheral blood yielded the PBMCs.

General study points: Ophthalmopathy got predicted by the model a median about 6.5 months before its onset.

The sequenced sample was blood. The chain combines TRBV10-3 with TRBJ2-7; 7 bases line up with TRBD1. The origin of this receptor is a woman aged 45-65 years with Graves' hyperthyroidism that later progressed to Graves' ophthalmopathy. CDR3: CAIRSGQLTYEQYF. The DNA of the CDR3 is TGTGCCATCAGATCGGGACAGCTCACCTACGAGCAGTACTTC.